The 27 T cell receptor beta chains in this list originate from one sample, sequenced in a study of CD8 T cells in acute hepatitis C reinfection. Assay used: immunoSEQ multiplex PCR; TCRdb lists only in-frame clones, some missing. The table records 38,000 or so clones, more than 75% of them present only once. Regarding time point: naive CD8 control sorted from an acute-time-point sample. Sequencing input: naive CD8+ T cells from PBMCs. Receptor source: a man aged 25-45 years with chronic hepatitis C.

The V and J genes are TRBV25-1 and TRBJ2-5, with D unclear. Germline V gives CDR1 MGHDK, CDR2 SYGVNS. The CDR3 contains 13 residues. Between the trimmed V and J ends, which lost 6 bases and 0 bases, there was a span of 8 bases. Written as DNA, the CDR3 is TGTGCCAGCAGCACACCGTACCAAGAGACCCAGTACTTC. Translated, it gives CASSTPYQETQYF.

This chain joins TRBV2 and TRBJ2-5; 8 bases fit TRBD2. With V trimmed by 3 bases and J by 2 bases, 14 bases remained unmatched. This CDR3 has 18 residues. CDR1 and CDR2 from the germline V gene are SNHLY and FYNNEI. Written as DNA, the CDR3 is TGTGCCAGCAGTGACTTGACTAGCGCTAAGGCCACTCAAGAGACCCAGTACTTC. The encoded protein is CASSDLTSAKATQETQYF.

CDR3 nucleotide sequence: TGCGCCAGCAGCCAAGGGGAGGGGGCTTGGGCTAATGAAAAACTGTTTTTT. This gives the protein CASSQGEGAWANEKLFF. V is TRBV4-1 and J is TRBJ1-4; 7 nucleotides agree with TRBD1. Germline V gene sequence: CDR1 MGHRA, CDR2 YSYEKL. CDR3 length: 17 amino acids. Losses at the gene ends were 1 base for V and 3 bases for J; bases not matched to a gene: 8.

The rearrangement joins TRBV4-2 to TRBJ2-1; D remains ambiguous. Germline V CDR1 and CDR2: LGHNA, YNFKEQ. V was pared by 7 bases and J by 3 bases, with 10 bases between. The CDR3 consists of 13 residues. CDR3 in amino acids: CASTVDGYNEQFF. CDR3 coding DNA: TGTGCCAGCACCGTAGACGGCTACAATGAGCAGTTCTTC.

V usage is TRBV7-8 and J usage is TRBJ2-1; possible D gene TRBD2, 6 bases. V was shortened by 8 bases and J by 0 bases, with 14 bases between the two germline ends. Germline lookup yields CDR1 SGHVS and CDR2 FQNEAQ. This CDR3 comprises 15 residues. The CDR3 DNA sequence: TGTGCCAGCGGATACAGGACTAACTCCTACAATGAGCAGTTCTTC. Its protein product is CASGYRTNSYNEQFF.

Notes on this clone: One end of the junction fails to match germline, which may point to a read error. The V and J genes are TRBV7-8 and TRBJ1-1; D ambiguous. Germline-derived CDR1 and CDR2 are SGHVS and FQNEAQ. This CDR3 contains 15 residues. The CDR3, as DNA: TGTGCCAGCAGCCCTCTAAGTCAGGCGAGTTCCCCTTTTCCCTTT. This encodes CASSPLSQASSPFPF.

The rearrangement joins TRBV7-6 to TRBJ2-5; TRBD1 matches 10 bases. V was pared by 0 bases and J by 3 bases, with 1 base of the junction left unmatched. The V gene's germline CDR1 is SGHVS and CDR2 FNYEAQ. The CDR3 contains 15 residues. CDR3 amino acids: CASSLAGTGEETQYF. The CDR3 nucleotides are TGTGCCAGCAGCTTAGCAGGGACAGGGGAAGAGACCCAGTACTTC.

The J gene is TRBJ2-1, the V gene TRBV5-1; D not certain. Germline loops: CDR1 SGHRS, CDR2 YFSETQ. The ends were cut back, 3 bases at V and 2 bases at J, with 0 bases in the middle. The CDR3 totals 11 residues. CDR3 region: CASSSYNEQFF. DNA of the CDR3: TGCGCCAGCAGCTCCTACAATGAGCAGTTCTTC.

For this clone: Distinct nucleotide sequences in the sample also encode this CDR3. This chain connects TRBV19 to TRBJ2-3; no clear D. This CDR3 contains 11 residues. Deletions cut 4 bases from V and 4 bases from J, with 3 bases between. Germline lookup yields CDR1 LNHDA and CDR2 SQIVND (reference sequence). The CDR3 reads CASSRADTQYF. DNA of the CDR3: TGTGCCAGTAGTAGAGCAGATACGCAGTATTTT. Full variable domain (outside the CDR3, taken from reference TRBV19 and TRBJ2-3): DGGITQSPKYLFRKEGQNVTLSCEQNLNHDAMYWYRQDPGQGLRLIYYSQIVNDFQKGDIAEGYSVSREKKESFPLTVTSAQKNPTAFYLCASSRADTQYFGPGTRLTVL.

CDR3 bases: TGTGCCAGCTCCCTACTCTCAAGCGGTCTCCACTTT. Translation gives CASSLLSSGLHF. J is TRBJ1-6 and V is TRBV18; D call uncertain. The CDR3 totals 12 residues. Between the trimmed V and J ends, which lost 6 bases and 16 bases, there was a span of 16 bases. Per the germline V gene, CDR1 is KGHSH and CDR2 is LQKENI.

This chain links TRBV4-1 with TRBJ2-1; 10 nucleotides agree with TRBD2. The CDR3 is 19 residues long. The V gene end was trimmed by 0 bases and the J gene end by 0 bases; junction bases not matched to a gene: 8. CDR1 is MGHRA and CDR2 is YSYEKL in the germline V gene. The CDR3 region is CASSQEGQAGGGSYNEQFF. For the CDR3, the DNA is TGCGCCAGCAGCCAAGAGGGCCAAGCGGGAGGGGGCTCCTACAATGAGCAGTTCTTC.

The CDR3 sequence is CASSQFSGGDNEQFF. DNA for the CDR3: TGCGCCAGCAGCCAATTCAGCGGGGGGGACAATGAGCAGTTCTTC. The rearrangement links TRBV4-1 to TRBJ2-1; 10 bases are shared with TRBD2. J was trimmed by 5 bases and V by 2 bases; bases with no gene match: 3. The CDR3 sequence is 15 residues long. Germline CDR1 is MGHRA and CDR2 is YSYEKL.

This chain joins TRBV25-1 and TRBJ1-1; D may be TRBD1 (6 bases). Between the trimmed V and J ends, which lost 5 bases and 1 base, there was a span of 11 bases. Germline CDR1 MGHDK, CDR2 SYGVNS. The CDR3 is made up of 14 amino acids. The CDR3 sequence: CASSRRGPNTEAFF. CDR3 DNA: TGTGCCAGCAGTCGCAGGGGCCCGAACACTGAAGCTTTCTTT.

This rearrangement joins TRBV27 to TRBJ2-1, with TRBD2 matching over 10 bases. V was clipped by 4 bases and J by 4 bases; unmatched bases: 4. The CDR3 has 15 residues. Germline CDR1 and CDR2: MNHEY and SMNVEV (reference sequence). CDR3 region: CASSYRLAGYNEQFF. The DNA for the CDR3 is TGTGCCAGCAGTTATAGACTAGCGGGTTACAATGAGCAGTTCTTC.

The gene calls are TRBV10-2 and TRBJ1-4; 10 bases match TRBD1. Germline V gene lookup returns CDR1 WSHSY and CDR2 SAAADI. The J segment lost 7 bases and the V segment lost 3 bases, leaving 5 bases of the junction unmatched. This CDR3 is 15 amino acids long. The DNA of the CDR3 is TGCGCCAGCAGTGACCCGGGACAGGGGAGTGAAAAACTGTTTTTT. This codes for CASSDPGQGSEKLFF.

CDR3 in DNA: TGTGCCAGCAGTTACTCCCAGGGGGCAGGTGACATTCAGTACTTC. Translated: CASSYSQGAGDIQYF. The chain carries TRBV6-6 and TRBJ2-4, with 8 bases that match TRBD1. V was clipped by 0 bases and J by 8 bases; unmatched bases: 6. Germline CDR1 MNHNY, CDR2 SVGAGI (reference sequence). CDR3 length: 15 amino acids.

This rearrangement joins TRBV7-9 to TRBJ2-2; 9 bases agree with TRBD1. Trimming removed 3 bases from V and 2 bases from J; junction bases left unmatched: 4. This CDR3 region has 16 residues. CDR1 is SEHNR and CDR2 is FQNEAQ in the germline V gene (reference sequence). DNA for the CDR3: TGTGCCAGCAGCTTGGGGACAGGGCTAAACACCGGGGAGCTGTTTTTT. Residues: CASSLGTGLNTGELFF.

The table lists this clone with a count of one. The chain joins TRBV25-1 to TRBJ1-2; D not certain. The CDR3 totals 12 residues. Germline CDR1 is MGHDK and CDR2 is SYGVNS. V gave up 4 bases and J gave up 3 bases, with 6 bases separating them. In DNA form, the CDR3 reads TGTGCCAGCAGTGCCCTGTACTATGGCTACACCTTC. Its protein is CASSALYYGYTF.

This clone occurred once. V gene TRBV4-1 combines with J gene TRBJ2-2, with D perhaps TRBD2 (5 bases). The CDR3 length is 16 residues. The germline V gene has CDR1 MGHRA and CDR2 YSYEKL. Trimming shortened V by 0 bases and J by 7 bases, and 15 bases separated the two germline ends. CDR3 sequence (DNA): TGCGCCAGCAGCCAAGATCAGTACGAGGGCCTCGGGGAGCTGTTTTTT. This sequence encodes CASSQDQYEGLGELFF.

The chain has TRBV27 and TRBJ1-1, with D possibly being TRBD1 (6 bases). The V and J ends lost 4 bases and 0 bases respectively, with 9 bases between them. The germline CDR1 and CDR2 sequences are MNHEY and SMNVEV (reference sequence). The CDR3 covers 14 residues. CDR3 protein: CASSSRQVNTEAFF. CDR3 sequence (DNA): TGTGCCAGCAGTTCCAGACAGGTGAACACTGAAGCTTTCTTT.

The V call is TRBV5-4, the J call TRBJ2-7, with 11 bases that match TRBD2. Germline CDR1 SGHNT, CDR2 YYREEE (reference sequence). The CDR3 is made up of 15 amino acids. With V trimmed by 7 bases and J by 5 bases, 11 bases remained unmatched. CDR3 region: CASRTSGSPVNEQYF. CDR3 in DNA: TGTGCCAGCCGGACTAGCGGGTCTCCCGTGAACGAGCAGTACTTC. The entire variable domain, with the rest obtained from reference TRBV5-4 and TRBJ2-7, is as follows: ETGVTQSPTHLIKTRGQQVTLRCSSQSGHNTVSWYQQALGQGPQFIFQYYREEENGRGNFPPRFSGLQFPNYSSELNVNALELDDSALYLCASRTSGSPVNEQYFGPGTRLTVT.

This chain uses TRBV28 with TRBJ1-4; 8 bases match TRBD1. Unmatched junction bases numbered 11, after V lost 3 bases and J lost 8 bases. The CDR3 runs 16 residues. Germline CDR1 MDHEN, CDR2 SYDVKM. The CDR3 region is CASSFGTGEGGEKLFF. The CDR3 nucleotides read TGTGCCAGCAGTTTTGGGACAGGCGAAGGGGGGGAAAAACTGTTTTTT. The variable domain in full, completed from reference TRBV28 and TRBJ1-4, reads DVKVTQSSRYLVKRTGEKVFLECVQDMDHENMFWYRQDPGLGLRLIYFSYDVKMKEKGDIPEGYSVSREKKERFSLILESASTNQTSMYLCASSFGTGEGGEKLFFGSGTQLSVL.

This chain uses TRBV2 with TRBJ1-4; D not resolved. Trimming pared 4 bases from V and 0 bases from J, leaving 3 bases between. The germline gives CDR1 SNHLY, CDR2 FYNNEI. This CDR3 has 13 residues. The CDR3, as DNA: TGTGCCAGCAGTGGTGCAACTAATGAAAAACTGTTTTTT. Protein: CASSGATNEKLFF.

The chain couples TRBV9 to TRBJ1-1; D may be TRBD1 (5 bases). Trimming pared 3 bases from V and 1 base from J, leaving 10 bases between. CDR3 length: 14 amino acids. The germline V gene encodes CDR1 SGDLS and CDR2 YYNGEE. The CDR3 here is CASSEIGANTEAFF. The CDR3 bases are TGTGCCAGCAGCGAGATAGGGGCGAACACTGAAGCTTTCTTT.

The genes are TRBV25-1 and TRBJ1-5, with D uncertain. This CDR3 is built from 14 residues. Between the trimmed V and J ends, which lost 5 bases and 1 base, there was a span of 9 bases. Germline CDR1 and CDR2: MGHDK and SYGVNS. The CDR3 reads CASSLTWSNQPQHF. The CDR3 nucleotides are TGTGCCAGCAGTCTGACCTGGAGCAATCAGCCCCAGCATTTT.

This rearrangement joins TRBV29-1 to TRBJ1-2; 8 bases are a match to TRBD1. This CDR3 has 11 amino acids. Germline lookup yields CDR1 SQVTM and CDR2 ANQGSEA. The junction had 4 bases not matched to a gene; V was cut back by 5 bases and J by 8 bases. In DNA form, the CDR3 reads TGCAGCGTTTTCAGGGGGCACGGCTACACCTTC. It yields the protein CSVFRGHGYTF.

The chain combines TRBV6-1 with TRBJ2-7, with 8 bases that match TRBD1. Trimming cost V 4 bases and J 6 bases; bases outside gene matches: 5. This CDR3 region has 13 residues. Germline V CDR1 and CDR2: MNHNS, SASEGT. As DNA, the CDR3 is TGTGCCAGCAGTGTTACAGGGGGACGCGAGCAGTACTTC. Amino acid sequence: CASSVTGGREQYF.